Listed here are 13 T cell receptor beta chains from one sample, sequenced in a study of T cells in tuberculosis. Specified time point: new active TB diagnosis, blood taken before or within 7 days of starting treatment. The table came from immunoSEQ multiplex PCR; TCRdb's copy has only in-frame clones and leaves some out. The sample lists some 49,000 clones; about 96% were seen once. The sequencing used PBMCs, collected at tuberculosis diagnosis. These TCRs come from an adult with tuberculosis.

This chain links TRBV30 with TRBJ2-7, with D perhaps TRBD2 (6 bases). This CDR3 contains 14 residues. V was clipped by 4 bases and J by 0 bases, with 13 bases between them. The germline V gene has CDR1 GTSNPN and CDR2 SVGIG (reference sequence). In DNA, the CDR3 is TGTGCCTGGAACGGGGGAATTAGCTCCTACGAGCAGTACTTC. Translated: CAWNGGISSYEQYF.

V gene TRBV14 combines with J gene TRBJ2-1; 10 bases match TRBD2. This CDR3 region has 15 residues. V lost 4 bases, J lost 4 bases, and 4 bases stayed unmatched. The germline V gene has CDR1 SGHDN and CDR2 FVKESK. The CDR3 DNA is TGTGCCAGCAGCCCGGGACTAGCGCATTACAATGAGCAGTTCTTC. Amino acid sequence: CASSPGLAHYNEQFF.

The chain employs TRBV19 and TRBJ2-7; D might be TRBD1 (5 bases). The CDR3 is 14 residues long. The germline V gene has CDR1 LNHDA and CDR2 SQIVND (reference sequence). Trimming removed 5 bases at V and 3 bases at J, with 14 bases between. CDR3 protein: CASSLNRQSYEQYF. As DNA, the CDR3 is TGTGCCAGTAGTTTAAATAGACAGAGCTACGAGCAGTACTTC.

The chain uses TRBV5-1 and TRBJ1-2; D may be TRBD1 (6 bases). Trimming removed 2 bases at V and 5 bases at J, with 13 bases between. CDR1 and CDR2 from the germline V gene are SGHRS and YFSETQ. The length of the CDR3 is 14 residues. This CDR3 is CASSFGTREYGYTF. The CDR3 DNA follows: TGCGCCAGCAGCTTCGGGACAAGAGAGTATGGCTACACCTTC.

The chain is built from TRBV11-3 and TRBJ2-2; 7 bases align to TRBD2. Germline V gene lookup returns CDR1 SGHNT and CDR2 YENEEA. The CDR3 covers 14 residues. V was pared by 7 bases and J by 1 base, with 3 bases of the junction left unmatched. In DNA form, the CDR3 reads TGTGCCAGCAAAAAGCGGGGGAACACCGGGGAGCTGTTTTTT. It encodes CASKKRGNTGELFF.

CDR3 in amino acids: CASSIVGTGDEKLFF. DNA for the CDR3: TGTGCCAGTAGTATAGTCGGGACAGGGGACGAAAAACTGTTTTTT. The chain recombines TRBV19 with TRBJ1-4, with 10 positions matching TRBD1. There are 15 residues in the CDR3. The V segment lost 1 base and the J segment 8 bases; nucleotides outside the gene matches: 4. Germline lookup yields CDR1 LNHDA and CDR2 SQIVND (reference sequence).

The rearrangement uses TRBV5-1 and TRBJ2-1, with 11 bases matching TRBD2. The CDR3 consists of 17 residues. The V gene end was trimmed by 3 bases and the J gene end by 0 bases; junction bases not matched to a gene: 5. Germline V gene data show CDR1 as SGHRS and CDR2 as YFSETQ. The CDR3 region is CASSSGTSGFSYNEQFF. CDR3 DNA sequence: TGCGCCAGCAGCTCGGGGACTAGCGGATTCTCCTACAATGAGCAGTTCTTC.

The chain recombines TRBV7-8 with TRBJ2-7; TRBD1 might be the D (6 bases). V lost 4 bases and J lost 0, with 13 bases in between. Germline CDR1 reads SGHVS; CDR2 reads FQNEAQ. The CDR3 is 15 residues long. CDR3 coding DNA: TGTGCCAGCAGCTCACACCGGACAGCCTCCTACGAGCAGTACTTC. Translated, it gives CASSSHRTASYEQYF.

In DNA form, the CDR3 reads TGTGCCAGCACCCAGGGGGTTCCTAACTATGGCTACACCTTC. This gives the protein CASTQGVPNYGYTF. This chain joins TRBV6-1 and TRBJ1-2, with 7 bases that match TRBD1. This CDR3 comprises 14 residues. The junction had 5 bases not matched to a gene; V was cut back by 7 bases and J by 0 bases. CDR1 MNHNS and CDR2 SASEGT come from the germline V gene.

The chain has TRBV6-5 and TRBJ1-1, with D perhaps matching TRBD1 (5 bases). Trimming stripped 2 bases from V and 1 base from J, with 5 bases between. This CDR3 spans 13 amino acids. Looked up from germline, CDR1 is MNHEY and CDR2 is SVGAGI. CDR3 nucleotides: TGTGCCAGCAGTTACCAGGGGAACACTGAAGCTTTCTTT. It specifies CASSYQGNTEAFF.

The rearrangement uses TRBV7-2 and TRBJ1-4, with D possibly TRBD1 on 5 matching bases. This CDR3 comprises 15 residues. Germline assignment: CDR1 SGHTA and CDR2 FQGNSA. Trimming left V 5 bases short and J 0 bases short, with 10 bases between. CDR3 sequence reads: CASSEQAATNEKLFF. In nucleotides, the CDR3 is TGTGCCAGCAGCGAACAGGCCGCAACTAATGAAAAACTGTTTTTT.

The gene calls are TRBV5-1 and TRBJ2-1; 7 bases match TRBD1. There are 14 residues in the CDR3. V trimming: 8 bases; J trimming: 2 bases; junction bases outside the gene matches: 7. Looked up from germline, CDR1 is SGHRS and CDR2 is YFSETQ. The CDR3 loop is CASARDRAYNEQFF. For the CDR3, the DNA is TGCGCCAGTGCCCGGGACAGAGCCTACAATGAGCAGTTCTTC.

The chain is built from TRBV11-2 and TRBJ2-6; D unresolved. The CDR3 loop spans 13 amino acids. Germline lookup yields CDR1 SGHAT and CDR2 FQNNGV. V was cut by 3 bases and J by 8 bases, with 8 bases left in between. The CDR3 loop reads CASSFFSTNVLTF. The DNA of the CDR3 is TGTGCCAGCAGCTTCTTTTCTACCAACGTCCTGACTTTC.